The 23 T cell receptor beta chains given below trace back to one sample, sequenced in a study of blood T cell repertoires in COVID-19. Sequencing was performed with immunoSEQ multiplex PCR; in TCRdb, only in-frame clones are kept and a portion is missing. The data hold 200,000 to 250,000 clones, with about 87% observed a single time. The sample consisted of PBMCs or T cells enriched from blood (not recorded which). These receptors were collected from a woman between 45 and 65 years old who had recovered from COVID-19.

The rearrangement uses TRBV7-9 and TRBJ2-1; 7 nucleotides line up with TRBD2. CDR3 length: 16 residues. V shed 5 bases, J shed 5 bases, and the junction held 12 bases outside the gene matches. Germline V gene data show CDR1 as SEHNR and CDR2 as FQNEAQ (reference sequence). The CDR3 DNA follows: TGTGCCAGCAGCCCCCGGGCCCCCGGGGGGAACAATGAGCAGTTCTTC. Translating gives CASSPRAPGGNNEQFF.

This clone was counted once. The V call is TRBV7-2, the J call TRBJ2-3; D might be TRBD1 (5 bases). Germline V gives CDR1 SGHTA, CDR2 FQGNSA. The CDR3 is 13 residues long. Between the trimmed V and J ends, which lost 5 bases and 4 bases, there was a span of 10 bases. The CDR3 here is CASSGRAADTQYF. DNA of the CDR3: TGTGCCAGCAGCGGCAGGGCCGCAGATACGCAGTATTTT.

This clone has a single count. V gene TRBV7-9 combines with J gene TRBJ1-3; TRBD1 aligns across 8 bases. Germline V gene lookup returns CDR1 SEHNR and CDR2 FQNEAQ (reference sequence). This CDR3 has 10 residues. V shed 5 bases, J shed 14 bases, and the junction held 2 bases outside the gene matches. CDR3: CASSPQGVYF. The DNA for the CDR3 is TGTGCCAGCAGCCCACAGGGGGTATATTTT.

This clone was seen just once. V is TRBV5-1 and J is TRBJ2-2, with TRBD2 matching over 9 bases. This CDR3 has 16 residues. J was trimmed by 3 bases and V by 1 base; bases with no gene match: 4. Germline V gives CDR1 SGHRS, CDR2 YFSETQ. The CDR3 bases are TGCGCCAGCAGCTTGACTAGCGGGCCCGACACCGGGGAGCTGTTTTTT. It specifies CASSLTSGPDTGELFF.

The J gene is TRBJ2-5, the V gene TRBV7-2, with D perhaps TRBD1 (5 bases). The CDR3 is 14 residues long. Germline CDR1 reads SGHTA; CDR2 reads FQGNSA. V dropped 5 bases and J dropped 1 base, with 11 bases sitting between them. The CDR3 DNA reads TGTGCCAGCAGCATTCAGACAGCCCAAGAGACCCAGTACTTC. Amino acids: CASSIQTAQETQYF.

The genes are TRBV7-9 and TRBJ2-5; possibly TRBD1 for D (6 bases). Germline V CDR1 and CDR2: SEHNR, FQNEAQ (reference sequence). V was clipped by 2 bases and J by 5 bases, with 18 bases between them. This CDR3 comprises 16 residues. Here the CDR3 DNA reads TGTGCCAGCAGCTTAATCTTCTCCAGGGGTGGGGAGACCCAGTACTTC. This translates into CASSLIFSRGGETQYF.

The rearrangement joins TRBV7-8 to TRBJ1-6; 8 bases line up with TRBD1. V was clipped by 4 bases and J by 7 bases; unmatched bases: 3. This CDR3 comprises 14 residues. Germline V gene lookup returns CDR1 SGHVS and CDR2 FQNEAQ. CDR3 loop: CASSSTGGNSPLHF. In DNA, the CDR3 is TGTGCCAGCAGCTCTACAGGGGGGAATTCACCCCTCCACTTT.

V and J are TRBV18 and TRBJ2-7, with D hard to call. This CDR3 has 13 residues. CDR1 is KGHSH, CDR2 LQKENI, per germline. V was shortened by 1 base and J by 1 base, with 5 bases between the two germline ends. Here the CDR3 reads CASSPQTSYEQYF. In nucleotides, the CDR3 is TGTGCCAGCTCACCACAGACTTCCTACGAGCAGTACTTC.

In DNA form, the CDR3 reads TGTGCCAGCAGCTCTCTCCCGTTAGCACTGGCCAAAAACATTCAGTACTTC. It specifies CASSSLPLALAKNIQYF. V usage is TRBV7-8 and J usage is TRBJ2-4, with D unclear. The V end was cut by 4 bases, the J end by 1 base, with 17 bases between. The germline gives CDR1 SGHVS, CDR2 FQNEAQ. The CDR3 runs to 17 residues. The full variable domain, rest sourced from reference TRBV7-8 and TRBJ2-4, is GAGVSQSPRYKVAKRGQDVALRCDPISGHVSLFWYQQALGQGPEFLTYFQNEAQLDKSGLPSDRFFAERPEGSVSTLKIQRTQQEDSAVYLCASSSLPLALAKNIQYFGAGTRLSVL.

The chain links TRBV6-5 to TRBJ1-4, with a tentative D call TRBD1 (5 bases). This CDR3 has 14 amino acids. Trimming removed 5 bases at V and 7 bases at J, with 14 bases between. Germline loops: CDR1 MNHEY, CDR2 SVGAGI. The CDR3 protein is CASSTRVGGEKLFF. The CDR3 DNA sequence: TGTGCCAGCAGTACCAGGGTGGGAGGTGAAAAACTGTTTTTT.

V is TRBV2 and J is TRBJ2-5, with 9 bases identical to TRBD2. The length of the CDR3 is 16 residues. Germline CDR1 and CDR2: SNHLY and FYNNEI. With V trimmed by 3 bases and J by 5 bases, 10 bases remained unmatched. CDR3 loop: CASSDPGLAIRETQYF. As DNA, the CDR3 is TGTGCCAGCAGTGACCCGGGACTAGCAATCCGGGAGACCCAGTACTTC.

V is TRBV12-3 or TRBV12-4 and J is TRBJ2-5; maybe TRBD1 (6 bases). Trimming pared 2 bases from V and 5 bases from J, leaving 9 bases between. The CDR3 is 13 residues long. CDR3 sequence (DNA): TGTGCCAGCAGTTTAACAGGGACGGAGACCCAGTACTTC. Protein: CASSLTGTETQYF.

This clone showed up just once. The chain employs TRBV19 and TRBJ1-1; D ambiguous. The CDR3 spans 11 residues. V was shortened by 7 bases and J by 6 bases, with 9 bases between the two germline ends. Germline assignment: CDR1 LNHDA and CDR2 SQIVND (reference sequence). The CDR3 protein is CASTRVPEAFF. Here the CDR3 DNA reads TGTGCCAGTACACGGGTCCCTGAAGCTTTCTTT.

This clone was counted a few times. The rearrangement links TRBV18 to TRBJ1-2, with 8 bases that match TRBD1. Unmatched junction bases numbered 12, after V lost 6 bases and J lost 6 bases. Germline V CDR1 and CDR2: KGHSH, LQKENI. The CDR3 is 15 residues long. The CDR3 is CASSTAAGGSHGYTF. The CDR3 region has the DNA TGTGCCAGCTCGACCGCAGCAGGGGGCTCTCATGGCTACACCTTC.

The chain combines TRBV29-1 with TRBJ2-1; TRBD2 aligns across 13 bases. V shed 4 bases and J 6 bases; nucleotides not matched to a gene: 6. The germline V gene encodes CDR1 SQVTM and CDR2 ANQGSEA. CDR3 length: 15 residues. The CDR3 is CSVAGLAGVPNEQFF. CDR3 nucleotides: TGCAGCGTTGCTGGACTAGCGGGAGTACCCAATGAGCAGTTCTTC.

The chain carries TRBV14 and TRBJ2-7, with D maybe TRBD2 (6 bases). The germline V gene has CDR1 SGHDN and CDR2 FVKESK. Trimming shortened V by 4 bases and J by 6 bases, and 28 bases separated the two germline ends. There are 18 residues in the CDR3. The CDR3 DNA is TGTGCCAGCAGCCCCCGGACTAAGTCCATAAGTCGCCCCCCCGAGCAGTACTTC. Translating gives CASSPRTKSISRPPEQYF.

The gene calls are TRBV10-3 and TRBJ2-1; no clear D. Germline V gene lookup returns CDR1 ENHRY and CDR2 SYGVKD. The V end lost 10 bases, the J end lost 4 bases, and 11 bases lay between the germline ends. The CDR3 runs 12 residues. In DNA form, the CDR3 reads TGTGCCACCGTCAACGAGTACAATGAGCAGTTCTTC. Translating it yields CATVNEYNEQFF.

The V and J genes are TRBV5-1 and TRBJ1-1; D is possibly TRBD1 (6 bases). The germline V gene has CDR1 SGHRS and CDR2 YFSETQ. V lost 4 bases to trimming and J lost 2 bases, with 12 bases between them. There are 14 residues in the CDR3. The CDR3 DNA sequence: TGCGCCAGCAGCCCGGACAGTGCAAACACTGAAGCTTTCTTT. Protein sequence: CASSPDSANTEAFF. Supplemented by reference TRBV5-1 and TRBJ1-1, the full variable domain reads KAGVTQTPRYLIKTRGQQVTLSCSPISGHRSVSWYQQTPGQGLQFLFEYFSETQRNKGNFPGRFSGRQFSNSRSEMNVSTLELGDSALYLCASSPDSANTEAFFGQGTRLTVV.

This chain uses TRBV9 with TRBJ2-1; perhaps TRBD2 as D (5 bases). Germline V gene sequence: CDR1 SGDLS, CDR2 YYNGEE. The CDR3 covers 14 residues. Trimming took 3 bases from V and 5 from J, leaving 12 bases between them. This chain's CDR3 is CASSEDWYDNEQFF. The CDR3, as DNA: TGTGCCAGCAGCGAGGACTGGTATGACAATGAGCAGTTCTTC.

V usage is TRBV7-9 and J usage is TRBJ1-6; D may be TRBD1 (5 bases). Germline CDR1 and CDR2: SEHNR and FQNEAQ (reference sequence). CDR3 length: 12 amino acids. V was clipped by 1 base and J by 13 bases, with 8 bases between them. The CDR3 region is CASSLVGGPLHF. CDR3 bases: TGTGCCAGCAGCTTAGTCGGGGGTCCCCTCCACTTT. The whole variable domain, filled in from reference TRBV7-9 and TRBJ1-6, reads DTGVSQNPRHKITKRGQNVTFRCDPISEHNRLYWYRQTLGQGPEFLTYFQNEAQLEKSRLLSDRFSAERPKGSFSTLEIQRTEQGDSAMYLCASSLVGGPLHFGNGTRLTVT.

V is TRBV5-1 and J is TRBJ1-1, with D perhaps matching TRBD1 (6 bases). Between the trimmed V and J ends, which lost 1 base and 3 bases, there was a span of 10 bases. In germline, CDR1 is SGHRS, CDR2 YFSETQ. The CDR3 covers 14 residues. CDR3 nucleotides: TGCGCCAGCAGCTTGACCAGGGGCGACACTGAAGCTTTCTTT. Its translation is CASSLTRGDTEAFF.

For this clone: This same CDR3 is encoded by further DNA sequences in the sample. The rearrangement links TRBV7-9 to TRBJ2-3; TRBD2 might be the D (6 bases). Germline V gene lookup returns CDR1 SEHNR and CDR2 FQNEAQ (reference sequence). The CDR3 consists of 14 residues. Trimming removed 1 base at V and 3 bases at J, with 8 bases between. The CDR3 sequence is CASSLVAGTDTQYF. The CDR3 coding sequence is TGTGCCAGCAGCTTAGTTGCGGGGACAGATACGCAGTATTTT.

This rearrangement joins TRBV20-1 to TRBJ1-1, with TRBD1 as a possible D gene (6 bases). Germline lookup yields CDR1 DFQATT and CDR2 SNEGSKA (reference sequence). This CDR3 contains 13 residues. V was trimmed by 3 bases and J by 0 bases, leaving 8 bases between them. CDR3 sequence: CSASQGMNTEAFF. The CDR3 DNA sequence: TGCAGTGCTAGTCAGGGGATGAACACTGAAGCTTTCTTT.